The 3 T cell receptor beta chains given below trace back to one sample, sequenced in a study of beta chain features in type 1 diabetes. All of the isolated RNA was reverse transcribed, so expressed TCRB transcripts were sequenced. Libraries were prepared by immunoSEQ multiplex PCR; TCRdb keeps only in-frame clonotypes and omits some of them. Here the sample spans over 40,000 clones, 50% being singletons. Sequencing was performed on stem cell memory CD4+ T cells from blood. The receptors originated from a woman aged 30 to 39 in good health.

This chain links TRBV28 with TRBJ2-1; 14 nucleotides line up with TRBD2. V shed 4 bases, J shed 2 bases, and the junction held 7 bases outside the gene matches. The CDR3 has 18 amino acids. Per germline, CDR1 MDHEN and CDR2 SYDVKM. CDR3 loop: CASSSTSGRALPYNEQFF. DNA for the CDR3: TGTGCCAGCAGTTCGACTAGCGGGAGGGCCCTTCCCTACAATGAGCAGTTCTTC.

This clone appeared a single time. The V call is TRBV18, the J call TRBJ1-3, with TRBD1 matching over 8 bases. The V segment lost 5 bases and the J segment 2 bases; nucleotides outside the gene matches: 14. Germline CDR1 reads KGHSH; CDR2 reads LQKENI. CDR3 length: 18 amino acids. CDR3 amino acids: CASSSTPFPDRAGNTIYF. In nucleotides, the CDR3 is TGTGCCAGCTCATCTACTCCCTTCCCGGACAGGGCTGGAAACACCATATATTTT.

The chain is built from TRBV30 and TRBJ1-5; TRBD1 matches at 9 bases. The germline gives CDR1 GTSNPN, CDR2 SVGIG (reference sequence). The trim removed 4 bases at V and 7 bases at J, leaving 8 bases unmatched. The length of the CDR3 is 14 residues. CDR3 DNA: TGTGCCTGGACCTCCACAGGGGGCAGACAGCCCCAGCATTTT. This encodes CAWTSTGGRQPQHF. The variable domain in full, completed from reference TRBV30 and TRBJ1-5, reads SQTIHQWPATLVQPVGSPLSLECTVEGTSNPNLYWYRQAAGRGLQLLFYSVGIGQISSEVPQNLSASRPQDRQFILSSKKLLLSDSGFYLCAWTSTGGRQPQHFGDGTRLSIL.